This T cell receptor (beta chain) is drawn from a study of T cells in Graves' hyperthyroidism and ophthalmopathy. For the study at large: Upon initial diagnosis and before any treatment, peripheral blood was collected. General study results and limits: Most thyroid clonotypes that were expanded above 0.001 also turned up in blood.

The source material, RNA transcripts, was used to amplify TCR beta CDR3 regions. Primed by the HTBI set, a first-round RT-PCR was run on the TCR CDR3. Via MiXCR, TCRdb re-called the multiplex PCR reads, giving one row per CDR3 protein. The sample contains some 510,000 distinct CDR3 sequences, less than 25% of which appear only once. Lactation, pregnancy, other autoimmune disease or uncontrolled infection led to exclusion of patients. The PBMCs studied were ones that came from 9 to 10 ml fresh peripheral blood. Ten or more counts support this clonotype. Antigen specificity is unknown. The sequence was obtained from a man aged 18 to 29 with Graves' hyperthyroidism. The sequencing sample was made of blood.

CDR3: CASSYSWWTEAFF. CDR3 DNA: TGTGCCAGCAGTTACTCTTGGTGGACTGAAGCTTTCTTT. V and J are TRBV6-5 and TRBJ1-1, with unresolved D. This CDR3 contains 13 residues. Trimming removed 0 bases from V and 5 bases from J, with 7 bases in between. CDR1 and CDR2 (germline): MNHEY, SVGAGI.